There are many counts of the clone carrying this TCR beta chain. The data stem from a study of T-cell reconstitution after alpha-beta-depleted transplantation in children. The CDR3 totals 16 residues. Germline lookup yields CDR1 SQVTM and CDR2 ANQGSEA. V shed 6 bases and J shed 2 bases, with 19 bases lying between them. The library targeted TCRbeta and was prepared with unique molecular identifiers. TCRdb reprocessed the PCR reads with MiXCR, giving one entry per CDR3 protein. The profile shows approximately 630,000 distinct CDR3 sequences, approximately 14% of them singletons. This specimen consisted of PBMCs, obtained before TCRalphabeta/CD19-depleted stem cell transplant. This sequence joins TRBV29-1 and TRBJ2-2, with D possibly being TRBD1 or TRBD2 (5 bases each). This TCR was sampled from a girl aged 2 to 9 with congenital amegakaryocytic thrombocytopenia, due to receive a stem cell transplant. The CDR3 bases are TGCAGCGTGGGGGTTACGGGGCAGGGAAACACCGGGGAGCTGTTTTTT. The encoded protein is CSVGVTGQGNTGELFF.